This TCR beta chain was sequenced during a study of Ad26.COV2.S vaccination and SARS-CoV-2 variants. As concerns this clone: Its antigen remains unknown.

The study's findings and limits: An underestimation of total T cell responses may have resulted from the TCR breadth and depth analyses.

The treatment is: around 19 received Ad26.COV2.S at low or high dose, single or two shots; about 5 received placebo; per-sample allocation not given. On day 63 after the first injection, vaccine and placebo recipients gave samples. TCRdb keeps only in-frame clones here, not all; method: immunoSEQ multiplex PCR. The sample has some 450,000 clones; around 91% are singletons. This sequence originates from a person between 18 and 65 years old who received the Ad26.COV2.S COVID-19 vaccine or a placebo. Sequencing used peripheral blood, obtained in a trial of Ad26.COV2.S vaccine versus placebo.

The CDR3 is CASSQGRGPYEQYF. CDR3 sequence (DNA): TGTGCCAGCAGCCAAGGCAGGGGCCCCTACGAGCAGTACTTC. This sequence joins TRBV3-1 (or the pseudogene TRBV3-2) and TRBJ2-7, with D possibly being TRBD1 (6 bases). V lost 1 base and J 2 bases, leaving 9 bases between the germline ends. Looked up from germline, CDR1 is LGHDT and CDR2 is YNNKEL (reference sequence). The CDR3 extends over 14 amino acids.